These T cell receptor beta chains were read from a single sample in a study of blood T cell repertoires in COVID-19. The protocol was immunoSEQ multiplex PCR, while the TCRdb copy is restricted to in-frame clones and leaves out a portion. The sample has fewer than 500,000 clones, 70% to 90% seen once; the top ten hold almost 2%. Sequences were obtained from PBMCs or T cells enriched from blood (not recorded which). The origin of the receptors is a woman younger than 35 with acute COVID-19. CDR3s include the opening cysteine and the closing phenylalanine or tryptophan. Fields, in order: D gene, V gene, J gene, clone size, CDR3 protein, CDR3 DNA. The D gene is left open where the match is weak. Expanded clones get a size class; other rows say once, few or many, or leave the size out.

D gene: NA
V gene: TRBV10-1
J gene: TRBJ2-1
clone size: NA
CDR3 protein: CASSGRPVSRDKVNEQFF
CDR3 DNA: TGCGCCAGCAGTGGTCGCCCCGTGAGCAGGGATAAGGTGAATGAGCAGTTCTTC

D gene: TRBD1
V gene: TRBV6-2/TRBV6-3
J gene: TRBJ1-2
clone size: NA
CDR3 protein: CASSPGQGSGYTF
CDR3 DNA: TGTGCCAGCAGTCCCGGACAGGGGTCTGGCTACACCTTC

D gene: TRBD2
V gene: TRBV3-1/TRBV3-2
J gene: TRBJ2-5
clone size: NA
CDR3 protein: CASNSLAGGQETQYF
CDR3 DNA: TGTGCCAGCAACTCACTAGCGGGAGGACAAGAGACCCAGTACTTC

D gene: NA
V gene: TRBV25-1
J gene: TRBJ1-1
clone size: many
CDR3 protein: CASSEYTAEAEGRAFF
CDR3 DNA: TGTGCCAGCAGTGAATATACCGCTGAAGCCGAGGGTAGAGCTTTCTTT

D gene: TRBD2
V gene: TRBV3-1/TRBV3-2
J gene: TRBJ2-3
clone size: NA
CDR3 protein: CASSTRLAGDAPDTQYF
CDR3 DNA: TGTGCCAGCAGCACCCGACTAGCGGGGGATGCGCCAGATACGCAGTATTTT

D gene: TRBD1
V gene: TRBV27
J gene: TRBJ1-4
clone size: NA
CDR3 protein: CASSSNRGNEKLFF
CDR3 DNA: TGTGCCAGCAGTTCTAACAGGGGAAATGAAAAACTGTTTTTT

D gene: NA
V gene: TRBV28
J gene: TRBJ1-5
clone size: NA
CDR3 protein: CAINARGRQPQHF
CDR3 DNA: TGTGCCATCAATGCTAGGGGAAGGCAGCCCCAGCATTTT

D gene: TRBD1
V gene: TRBV19
J gene: TRBJ1-6
clone size: NA
CDR3 protein: CATTPGQGITYNSPLHF
CDR3 DNA: TGTGCCACCACGCCGGGACAGGGGATCACCTATAATTCACCCCTCCACTTT

D gene: NA
V gene: TRBV30
J gene: TRBJ1-1
clone size: NA
CDR3 protein: CAWSVWPLNTEAFF
CDR3 DNA: TGTGCCTGGAGTGTGTGGCCTTTGAACACTGAAGCTTTCTTT

D gene: TRBD2
V gene: TRBV9
J gene: TRBJ2-2
clone size: NA
CDR3 protein: CASSVRSGGAGGELFF
CDR3 DNA: TGTGCCAGCAGCGTCAGGAGCGGGGGGGCCGGCGGGGAGCTGTTTTTT

D gene: NA
V gene: TRBV2
J gene: TRBJ1-1
clone size: NA
CDR3 protein: CASSDSPDNTEAFF
CDR3 DNA: TGTGCCAGCAGTGATTCCCCAGATAACACTGAAGCTTTCTTT

D gene: TRBD1
V gene: TRBV30
J gene: TRBJ2-7
clone size: once
CDR3 protein: CAWSTGTGGYEQYF
CDR3 DNA: TGTGCCTGGAGTACCGGGACAGGCGGCTACGAGCAGTACTTC

D gene: NA
V gene: TRBV9
J gene: TRBJ1-1
clone size: NA
CDR3 protein: CASSGEFQGEAFF
CDR3 DNA: TGTGCCAGCAGCGGCGAATTCCAGGGTGAAGCTTTCTTT

D gene: NA
V gene: TRBV7-2
J gene: TRBJ2-5
clone size: once
CDR3 protein: CASSPTPGVGETQYF
CDR3 DNA: TGTGCCAGCAGCCCTACCCCCGGGGTAGGGGAGACCCAGTACTTC

D gene: TRBD1
V gene: TRBV25-1
J gene: TRBJ1-3
clone size: NA
CDR3 protein: CASSHGGGKGNTIYF
CDR3 DNA: TGTGCCAGCAGCCACGGAGGGGGCAAAGGAAACACCATATATTTT

D gene: TRBD1
V gene: TRBV5-1
J gene: TRBJ2-7
clone size: NA
CDR3 protein: CASSPTTGATYEQYF
CDR3 DNA: TGCGCCAGCAGCCCCACGACAGGGGCAACCTACGAGCAGTACTTC

D gene: TRBD1
V gene: TRBV29-1
J gene: TRBJ1-1
clone size: few
CDR3 protein: CSVGIQGGTEAFF
CDR3 DNA: TGCAGCGTTGGGATCCAGGGGGGTACTGAAGCTTTCTTT

D gene: TRBD1
V gene: TRBV9
J gene: TRBJ1-1
clone size: NA
CDR3 protein: CASSMGQMNTEAFF
CDR3 DNA: TGTGCCAGCAGCATGGGACAGATGAACACTGAAGCTTTCTTT

D gene: TRBD2
V gene: TRBV5-4
J gene: TRBJ2-2
clone size: NA
CDR3 protein: CASSSAGAYTGELFF
CDR3 DNA: TGTGCCAGCAGCTCAGCGGGAGCTTACACCGGGGAGCTGTTTTTT

D gene: TRBD2
V gene: TRBV5-4
J gene: TRBJ2-1
clone size: few
CDR3 protein: CASRPSGSSYNEQFF
CDR3 DNA: TGTGCCAGCAGACCTAGCGGGAGCTCCTACAATGAGCAGTTCTTC

D gene: NA
V gene: TRBV2
J gene: TRBJ1-4
clone size: NA
CDR3 protein: CASSERLQGLGEKLFF
CDR3 DNA: TGTGCCAGCAGTGAACGACTACAGGGCCTAGGGGAAAAACTGTTTTTT

D gene: NA
V gene: TRBV28
J gene: TRBJ1-1
clone size: once
CDR3 protein: CASSPQGTPNTEAFF
CDR3 DNA: TGTGCCAGCAGTCCCCAGGGGACGCCGAACACTGAAGCTTTCTTT

D gene: NA
V gene: TRBV5-1
J gene: TRBJ2-1
clone size: NA
CDR3 protein: CASSLDGGSNDEQFF
CDR3 DNA: TGCGCCAGCAGCTTGGATGGAGGGAGCAATGATGAGCAGTTCTTC

D gene: NA
V gene: TRBV4-1
J gene: TRBJ1-1
clone size: NA
CDR3 protein: CASSQGLLVDTEAFF
CDR3 DNA: TGCGCCAGCAGCCAAGGGCTCTTGGTGGACACTGAAGCTTTCTTT

D gene: TRBD1
V gene: TRBV7-2
J gene: TRBJ2-3
clone size: NA
CDR3 protein: CASSAQQGAWTDTQYF
CDR3 DNA: TGTGCCAGCAGCGCCCAACAGGGGGCATGGACAGATACGCAGTATTTT

D gene: NA
V gene: TRBV27
J gene: TRBJ2-4
clone size: NA
CDR3 protein: CASSNLGLAKNIQYF
CDR3 DNA: TGTGCCAGCAGCAACTTGGGACTAGCCAAAAACATTCAGTACTTC

D gene: NA
V gene: TRBV5-5
J gene: TRBJ2-7
clone size: NA
CDR3 protein: CASSKQGGPYEQYF
CDR3 DNA: TGTGCCAGCAGCAAGCAGGGGGGCCCCTACGAGCAGTACTTC

D gene: TRBD2
V gene: TRBV27
J gene: TRBJ2-7
clone size: NA
CDR3 protein: CASRLKGLAGYLYEQYF
CDR3 DNA: TGTGCCAGCAGGCTAAAAGGACTAGCGGGATACCTCTACGAGCAGTACTTC

D gene: NA
V gene: TRBV19
J gene: TRBJ2-3
clone size: NA
CDR3 protein: CASMAGRDDTQYF
CDR3 DNA: TGTGCCAGCATGGCAGGGCGTGACGATACGCAGTATTTT

D gene: NA
V gene: TRBV28
J gene: TRBJ1-2
clone size: NA
CDR3 protein: CASTTIGAPYGYTF
CDR3 DNA: TGTGCCAGCACCACAATTGGGGCCCCCTATGGCTACACCTTC

D gene: TRBD2
V gene: TRBV14
J gene: TRBJ2-2
clone size: NA
CDR3 protein: CASSQEWRTSGSGGELFF
CDR3 DNA: TGTGCCAGCAGCCAAGAGTGGAGGACTAGCGGGAGCGGCGGGGAGCTGTTTTTT

D gene: NA
V gene: TRBV4-1
J gene: TRBJ2-5
clone size: NA
CDR3 protein: CASSQVFPGEYQETQYF
CDR3 DNA: TGCGCCAGCAGCCAAGTTTTTCCGGGGGAGTACCAAGAGACCCAGTACTTC

D gene: NA
V gene: TRBV7-2
J gene: TRBJ1-2
clone size: NA
CDR3 protein: CASSLVAGVGDYGYTF
CDR3 DNA: TGTGCCAGCAGCTTAGTGGCCGGGGTCGGGGACTATGGCTACACCTTC

D gene: NA
V gene: TRBV10-3
J gene: TRBJ2-3
clone size: NA
CDR3 protein: CAIKAGIVDTQYF
CDR3 DNA: TGTGCCATCAAGGCCGGGATAGTGGATACGCAGTATTTT

D gene: NA
V gene: TRBV7-2
J gene: TRBJ2-2
clone size: NA
CDR3 protein: CASSLRGAGTGELFF
CDR3 DNA: TGTGCCAGCAGCTTAAGAGGGGCGGGGACCGGGGAGCTGTTTTTT

D gene: NA
V gene: TRBV7-2
J gene: TRBJ1-6
clone size: NA
CDR3 protein: CASSVRPGENSPLHF
CDR3 DNA: TGTGCCAGCAGCGTGAGACCCGGAGAGAATTCACCCCTCCACTTT

D gene: TRBD1
V gene: TRBV4-1
J gene: TRBJ1-2
clone size: NA
CDR3 protein: CASSQRYAGQGAAGYTF
CDR3 DNA: TGCGCCAGCAGCCAAAGGTATGCGGGACAGGGGGCTGCTGGCTACACCTTC

D gene: NA
V gene: TRBV7-2
J gene: TRBJ2-1
clone size: NA
CDR3 protein: CASSGTGSYNEQFF
CDR3 DNA: TGTGCCAGCAGCGGAACGGGCTCCTACAATGAGCAGTTCTTC

D gene: NA
V gene: TRBV5-1
J gene: TRBJ1-1
clone size: NA
CDR3 protein: CASRHAQGYTEAFF
CDR3 DNA: TGCGCCAGCAGACATGCCCAGGGTTACACTGAAGCTTTCTTT

D gene: NA
V gene: TRBV6-6
J gene: TRBJ1-1
clone size: NA
CDR3 protein: CASGVTQNAEAFF
CDR3 DNA: TGTGCCAGCGGCGTGACACAAAACGCTGAAGCTTTCTTT

D gene: NA
V gene: TRBV5-4
J gene: TRBJ1-1
clone size: NA
CDR3 protein: CASSPGTLNTEAFF
CDR3 DNA: TGTGCCAGCAGCCCCGGGACACTGAACACTGAAGCTTTCTTT

D gene: NA
V gene: TRBV6-5
J gene: TRBJ2-7
clone size: NA
CDR3 protein: CASSLDGAYEQYF
CDR3 DNA: TGTGCCAGCAGTCTAGACGGAGCCTACGAGCAGTACTTC

D gene: TRBD1
V gene: TRBV24-1
J gene: TRBJ2-5
clone size: NA
CDR3 protein: CATSESGQGETQYF
CDR3 DNA: TGTGCCACCAGTGAGTCGGGACAGGGGGAGACCCAGTACTTC

D gene: TRBD1
V gene: TRBV25-1
J gene: TRBJ2-7
clone size: NA
CDR3 protein: CASSADDRDSEQYF
CDR3 DNA: TGTGCCAGCAGTGCCGATGACAGGGATAGCGAGCAGTACTTC

D gene: NA
V gene: TRBV6-5
J gene: TRBJ2-7
clone size: NA
CDR3 protein: CASSHGGYEQYF
CDR3 DNA: TGTGCCAGCAGTCACGGGGGATACGAGCAGTACTTC

D gene: TRBD1
V gene: TRBV7-3
J gene: TRBJ1-3
clone size: NA
CDR3 protein: CASSFYRGRPGNTIYF
CDR3 DNA: TGTGCCAGCAGCTTCTACAGGGGACGGCCTGGAAACACCATATATTTT

D gene: NA
V gene: TRBV4-3
J gene: TRBJ2-7
clone size: NA
CDR3 protein: CASSQDPAGSYEQYF
CDR3 DNA: TGCGCCAGCAGCCAAGATCCGGCGGGTTCCTACGAGCAGTACTTC

D gene: NA
V gene: TRBV19
J gene: TRBJ1-5
clone size: NA
CDR3 protein: CASSIKSSGSNQPQHF
CDR3 DNA: TGTGCCAGTAGTATTAAATCCTCGGGGAGCAATCAGCCCCAGCATTTT

D gene: TRBD1
V gene: TRBV30
J gene: TRBJ2-3
clone size: NA
CDR3 protein: CAWSVGRGTGFSADTQYF
CDR3 DNA: TGTGCCTGGAGTGTGGGTAGGGGGACAGGGTTTTCGGCAGATACGCAGTATTTT

D gene: NA
V gene: TRBV7-7
J gene: TRBJ2-1
clone size: NA
CDR3 protein: CASSSAQGNEQFF
CDR3 DNA: TGTGCTAGCAGCTCCGCCCAGGGCAATGAGCAGTTCTTC

D gene: NA
V gene: TRBV16
J gene: TRBJ1-4
clone size: NA
CDR3 protein: CASSRTGGSEEKLFF
CDR3 DNA: TGTGCCAGCAGCCGAACTGGGGGGTCAGAGGAAAAACTGTTTTTT

D gene: TRBD2
V gene: TRBV10-3
J gene: TRBJ2-1
clone size: once
CDR3 protein: CATLAGVGVEQFF
CDR3 DNA: TGTGCCACCCTAGCGGGAGTCGGTGTTGAGCAGTTCTTC

D gene: TRBD1
V gene: TRBV3-1/TRBV3-2
J gene: TRBJ1-2
clone size: NA
CDR3 protein: CASSYGQGEGYTF
CDR3 DNA: TGTGCCAGCAGCTATGGACAGGGAGAGGGCTACACCTTC

D gene: TRBD1
V gene: TRBV20-1
J gene: TRBJ2-1
clone size: NA
CDR3 protein: CSAQQGQEQFF
CDR3 DNA: TGCAGTGCACAACAGGGGCAGGAGCAGTTCTTC